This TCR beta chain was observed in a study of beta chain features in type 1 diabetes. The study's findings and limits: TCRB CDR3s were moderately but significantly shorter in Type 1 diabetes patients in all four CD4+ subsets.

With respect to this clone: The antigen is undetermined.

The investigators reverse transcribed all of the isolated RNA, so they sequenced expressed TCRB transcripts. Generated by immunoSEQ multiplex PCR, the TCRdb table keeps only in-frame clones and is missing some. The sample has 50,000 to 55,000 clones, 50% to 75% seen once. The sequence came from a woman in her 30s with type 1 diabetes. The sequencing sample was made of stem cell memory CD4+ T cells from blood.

The chain's CDR3 is CASSDELAGAETQYF. CDR3 DNA sequence: TGTGCCAGCAGTGACGAGCTAGCGGGAGCAGAGACCCAGTACTTC. The chain employs TRBV2 and TRBJ2-5; 10 bases are shared with TRBD2. Unmatched junction bases numbered 5, after V lost 3 bases and J lost 4 bases. CDR1 and CDR2 from the germline V gene are SNHLY and FYNNEI. CDR3 length: 15 amino acids.